The T cell receptor (beta chain) described here comes from a study of beta chain features in type 1 diabetes. This clone was found a few times. Its antigen is unidentified. The authors sorted CD4+ naive, central memory, regulatory and stem cell-like memory cells via CD45RO/CCR7/CD25/CD127/CD95/CD27. General study points: Sequencing the cDNA could make cells with high TCR expression show up more than they should. Within each of all four CD4+ subsets, Type 1 diabetes patients had TCRB CDR3s that were moderately but significantly shorter. With patients and controls alike, PCR might favor shorter templates to an equal degree.

The study reverse transcribed the entire isolated RNA, so it sequenced expressed TCRB transcripts. Profiling relied on immunoSEQ multiplex PCR, and the TCRdb table lists in-frame clones only, not all of them. Among 500,000 to 850,000 clones listed, roughly an eighth were seen once. Source material: naive CD4+ T cells from blood. This receptor was obtained from a man between 18 and 35 years old with type 1 diabetes.

CDR3 loop: CASRWGQGGDTQYF. In DNA form, the CDR3 reads TGTGCCAGCAGATGGGGACAGGGGGGAGATACGCAGTATTTT. This chain joins TRBV7-2 and TRBJ2-3, with TRBD1 matching 11 bases. The length of the CDR3 is 14 residues. Unmatched junction bases numbered 4, after V lost 6 bases and J lost 5 bases. Germline values: CDR1 SGHTA, CDR2 FQGNSA.